These 27 T cell receptor beta chains were sequenced from one sample in a study of T cells in tumors after PD-1 blockade. The data were produced by immunoSEQ multiplex PCR, yet TCRdb's version contains in-frame clones alone and is incomplete. The sample records about 560 clones, around 69% being singletons. Specimen: tumor tissue, collected after anti-PD-1 treatment. The source of these receptors is a human donor with cutaneous squamous cell carcinoma.

This chain joins TRBV5-5 and TRBJ1-2; D remains unclear. V lost 0 bases, J lost 4 bases, and 7 bases lay in between. In germline, CDR1 is SGHKS, CDR2 YYEKEE (reference sequence). The CDR3 contains 13 residues. The CDR3 reads CASSLEGGYGYTF. The DNA of the CDR3 is TGTGCCAGCAGCTTGGAGGGCGGCTATGGCTACACCTTC.

The genes are TRBV11-3 and TRBJ2-2; 10 bases are a match to TRBD1. The CDR3 is 18 amino acids. Germline CDR1 reads SGHNT; CDR2 reads YENEEA. V shed 3 bases and J 0 bases; nucleotides not matched to a gene: 7. The CDR3 spells CASSFGTGQGANTGELFF. Here the CDR3 DNA reads TGTGCCAGCAGCTTTGGAACCGGACAGGGGGCGAACACCGGGGAGCTGTTTTTT.

The gene calls are TRBV5-1 and TRBJ2-7; TRBD2 matches 8 bases. The trim removed 0 bases at V and 3 bases at J, leaving 8 bases unmatched. CDR1 and CDR2 (germline): SGHRS, YFSETQ. This CDR3 has 16 amino acids. The CDR3 bases are TGCGCCAGCAGCTTGGTTATGGGACTAGGGGTCTACGAGCAGTACTTC. Protein: CASSLVMGLGVYEQYF. The full variable domain, its missing parts supplied by reference TRBV5-1 and TRBJ2-7, is KAGVTQTPRYLIKTRGQQVTLSCSPISGHRSVSWYQQTPGQGLQFLFEYFSETQRNKGNFPGRFSGRQFSNSRSEMNVSTLELGDSALYLCASSLVMGLGVYEQYFGPGTRLTVT.

This clone was counted only a few times. The chain joins TRBV7-9 to TRBJ1-5; D uncertain. V shed 5 bases and J shed 3 bases, with 14 bases lying between them. CDR3 length equals 15 residues. Per the germline V gene, CDR1 is SEHNR and CDR2 is FQNEAQ (reference sequence). This chain's CDR3 is CASSPSEGINQPQHF. The CDR3 DNA sequence: TGTGCCAGCAGCCCCTCGGAGGGTATCAATCAGCCCCAGCATTTT.

This chain joins TRBV24-1 and TRBJ2-1; 8 positions match TRBD1. In germline, CDR1 is KGHDR, CDR2 SFDVKD. V lost 4 bases to trimming and J lost 9 bases; unmatched junction nucleotides: 7. This CDR3 has 14 amino acids. The CDR3, as DNA: TGTGCCACCAGTGACCGGACAGGGAGTTCTGAGCAGTTCTTC. As protein: CATSDRTGSSEQFF.

This clone is large within its sample. The genes are TRBV10-3 and TRBJ1-2; D call uncertain. The CDR3 sequence is 13 residues long. Deletions cut 0 bases from V and 9 bases from J, with 11 bases between. Germline CDR1 is ENHRY and CDR2 is SYGVKD. CDR3: CAISESLARSYTF. The CDR3 nucleotides are TGTGCCATCAGTGAGTCTCTGGCGCGAAGCTACACCTTC.

This chain links TRBV5-1 with TRBJ1-1, with D perhaps TRBD1 (5 bases). V lost 3 bases, J lost 2 bases, and 20 bases lay in between. The germline CDR1 and CDR2 sequences are SGHRS and YFSETQ. The CDR3 runs to 17 residues. CDR3 in amino acids: CASSSLVTGRGNTEAFF. CDR3 DNA: TGCGCCAGCAGCTCCCTTGTCACGGGACGGGGCAACACTGAAGCTTTCTTT.

The chain combines TRBV5-1 with TRBJ2-1; 8 nucleotides match TRBD2. Trimming cost V 0 bases and J 6 bases; bases outside gene matches: 8. Germline CDR1 and CDR2: SGHRS and YFSETQ. The CDR3 sequence is 16 residues long. The CDR3 nucleotides are TGCGCCAGCAGCTTGGCCGGGACTAGTCCAAGCAATGAGCAGTTCTTC. Its translation is CASSLAGTSPSNEQFF.

There are a few counts of this clone. The gene calls are TRBV7-9 and TRBJ1-2; TRBD1 is a possible D gene (5 bases). Germline V gene sequence: CDR1 SEHNR, CDR2 FQNEAQ (reference sequence). The length of the CDR3 is 14 residues. V lost 1 base and J 0 bases, leaving 6 bases between the germline ends. CDR3 bases: TGTGCCAGCAGCTTAGGGGGGTCTAACTATGGCTACACCTTC. Amino acids: CASSLGGSNYGYTF.

The chain joins TRBV30 to TRBJ1-2; the D gene is possibly TRBD1 (5 bases). With 4 bases removed from V and 5 bases from J, the gap between germline ends came to 11 bases. Germline CDR1 GTSNPN, CDR2 SVGIG (reference sequence). The CDR3 consists of 12 residues. CDR3 amino acids: CAWNRDAYGYTF. For the CDR3, the DNA is TGTGCCTGGAACCGGGACGCTTATGGCTACACCTTC.

This clone was detected a few times. The rearrangement uses TRBV5-1 and TRBJ2-1, with 11 bases matching TRBD2. With 3 bases clipped from V and 2 bases from J, the junction kept 4 bases outside the gene matches. The CDR3 is 16 residues long. Germline assignment: CDR1 SGHRS and CDR2 YFSETQ. DNA of the CDR3: TGCGCCAGCAGCTCTAGCGGGGGGCCGCCCTACAATGAGCAGTTCTTC. It is translated as CASSSSGGPPYNEQFF.

Written as DNA, the CDR3 is TGTGCCAGCAGCTTGGACGCACAAAGAGATAATTCACCCCTCCACTTT. Translating gives CASSLDAQRDNSPLHF. This chain joins TRBV5-5 and TRBJ1-6; D is unclear. V gave up 0 bases and J gave up 5 bases, with 12 bases separating them. This CDR3 comprises 16 residues. Looked up from germline, CDR1 is SGHKS and CDR2 is YYEKEE (reference sequence).

The J gene is TRBJ1-6, the V gene TRBV6-6, with a possible D match to TRBD1 (5 bases). Per germline, CDR1 MNHNY and CDR2 SVGAGI (reference sequence). V gave up 6 bases and J gave up 7 bases, with 10 bases separating them. This CDR3 is built from 13 residues. CDR3 in amino acids: CASRPSGNSPLHF. For the CDR3, the DNA is TGTGCCAGCAGACCCTCAGGGAATTCACCCCTCCACTTT.

V and J are TRBV24-1 and TRBJ1-2; TRBD1 matches 8 bases. Germline CDR1 and CDR2: KGHDR and SFDVKD. Trimming at V came to 5 bases and at J to 3 bases, leaving 4 bases not matched to a gene. There are 14 residues in the CDR3. The CDR3 DNA sequence: TGTGCCACCAGTGGGACAGGGTTAGACTATGGCTACACCTTC. It is translated as CATSGTGLDYGYTF.

The chain uses TRBV7-2 and TRBJ2-4, with TRBD1 matching 9 bases. Germline CDR1 SGHTA, CDR2 FQGNSA. The CDR3 consists of 15 residues. V shed 1 base, J shed 8 bases, and the junction held 6 bases outside the gene matches. Here the CDR3 reads CASSLVGTGKDIQYF. DNA of the CDR3: TGTGCCAGCAGCTTAGTCGGGACAGGGAAGGACATTCAGTACTTC.

The CDR3 bases are TGCGCCAGCAGCTTGGCCGGACAGGGGGAACAGCCCCAGCATTTT. Protein: CASSLAGQGEQPQHF. The chain links TRBV5-1 to TRBJ1-5, with 10 bases that match TRBD1. The V gene end was trimmed by 0 bases and the J gene end by 7 bases; junction bases not matched to a gene: 4. This CDR3 is 15 amino acids long. Per germline, CDR1 SGHRS and CDR2 YFSETQ.

CDR3 in amino acids: CASSLSGLGTDTQYF. The CDR3 nucleotides read TGCGCCAGCAGCTTGTCTGGCCTGGGCACAGATACGCAGTATTTT. The chain links TRBV5-1 to TRBJ2-3; D not resolved. The CDR3 consists of 15 residues. The germline V gene encodes CDR1 SGHRS and CDR2 YFSETQ. The V end lost 1 base, the J end lost 1 base, and 10 bases lay between the germline ends.

V gene TRBV4-2 combines with J gene TRBJ1-6; no clear D. The CDR3 contains 15 residues. Trimming left V 0 bases short and J 1 base short, with 4 bases between. Looked up from germline, CDR1 is LGHNA and CDR2 is YNFKEQ. The CDR3: CASSQEGSYNSPLHF. CDR3 DNA: TGTGCCAGCAGCCAAGAAGGGTCCTATAATTCACCCCTCCACTTT.

This clone has a handful of counts. The chain combines TRBV29-1 with TRBJ1-4, with TRBD1 matching 9 bases. This CDR3 contains 14 residues. Per germline, CDR1 SQVTM and CDR2 ANQGSEA. V lost 6 bases to trimming and J lost 5 bases; unmatched junction nucleotides: 7. CDR3 sequence (DNA): TGCAGCGTCATACCGGGACAGGGAAATGAAAAACTGTTTTTT. This encodes CSVIPGQGNEKLFF.

This CDR3 is CASSWDKAYEQYF. In DNA form, the CDR3 reads TGCGCCAGCAGCTGGGACAAAGCTTACGAGCAGTACTTC. This rearrangement joins TRBV5-1 to TRBJ2-7; the D gene is possibly TRBD1 (6 bases). The germline V gene has CDR1 SGHRS and CDR2 YFSETQ. V lost 3 bases to trimming and J lost 4 bases, with 11 bases between them. CDR3 length equals 13 residues.

This clone is hyperexpanded. V and J are TRBV7-9 and TRBJ1-4; 8 nucleotides agree with TRBD1. The V and J ends lost 4 bases and 10 bases, in that order; junction bases with no gene match: 8. Germline V gene lookup returns CDR1 SEHNR and CDR2 FQNEAQ (reference sequence). This CDR3 contains 14 residues. CDR3 nucleotides: TGTGCCAGCAGCTCGACAGGGGAGAACGGAAAACTGTTTTTT. Protein sequence: CASSSTGENGKLFF.

The chain combines TRBV3-1 (or the pseudogene TRBV3-2) with TRBJ1-1; no reliable D call. This CDR3 comprises 12 residues. CDR1 and CDR2 (germline): LGHDT, YNNKEL (reference sequence). Trimming cost V 5 bases and J 1 base, with 5 bases left between them. The chain's CDR3 is CASSNQNTEAFF. CDR3 in DNA: TGTGCCAGCAGCAATCAGAACACTGAAGCTTTCTTT.

This clone came up a few times. V is TRBV2 and J is TRBJ2-5, with no clear D. V shed 4 bases and J shed 6 bases, with 6 bases lying between them. Germline loops: CDR1 SNHLY, CDR2 FYNNEI. The CDR3 contains 11 residues. The CDR3 spells CASSVGQTQYF. The CDR3 DNA follows: TGTGCCAGCAGTGTAGGACAGACCCAGTACTTC.

The table lists this clone with a few counts. The chain employs TRBV7-3 and TRBJ2-5, with 10 bases matching TRBD1. The CDR3 has 15 amino acids. The germline CDR1 and CDR2 sequences are SGHTA and FQGTGA. The trim removed 5 bases at V and 1 base at J, leaving 4 bases unmatched. CDR3: CASSRDRGLQETQYF. The CDR3 region has the DNA TGTGCCAGCAGCCGGGACAGGGGCCTCCAAGAGACCCAGTACTTC.

The CDR3 bases are TGTGCTAGTGGTTTGGACAGGGGATACGAGCAGTACTTC. Amino acid sequence: CASGLDRGYEQYF. This chain uses TRBV12-5 with TRBJ2-7; TRBD1 agrees at 7 bases. Germline V gene sequence: CDR1 LGHNT, CDR2 FRNRAP. This CDR3 has 13 residues. V lost 1 base, J lost 4 bases, and 1 base stayed unmatched.

This sequence joins TRBV28 and TRBJ2-1; no clear D gene. CDR3 length: 11 amino acids. Germline CDR1 reads MDHEN; CDR2 reads SYDVKM. The germline V and J ends were trimmed by 4 bases and 11 bases, with 9 bases remaining between them. The CDR3 reads CASSSLDQQFF. CDR3 in DNA: TGTGCCAGCAGTTCCCTGGACCAGCAGTTCTTC. The whole variable domain, filled in from reference TRBV28 and TRBJ2-1, reads DVKVTQSSRYLVKRTGEKVFLECVQDMDHENMFWYRQDPGLGLRLIYFSYDVKMKEKGDIPEGYSVSREKKERFSLILESASTNQTSMYLCASSSLDQQFFGPGTRLTVL.

This chain connects TRBV6-5 to TRBJ2-7; D is possibly TRBD2 (6 bases). Germline V gives CDR1 MNHEY, CDR2 SVGAGI. The CDR3 runs 13 residues. Deletions cut 6 bases from V and 0 bases from J, with 9 bases between. The chain's CDR3 is CASRATSSYEQYF. The DNA of the CDR3 is TGTGCCAGCAGAGCGACTAGCTCCTACGAGCAGTACTTC.